This T cell receptor beta chain was sequenced during a study of T cells in Graves' hyperthyroidism and ophthalmopathy. Study-level information: Blood was drawn when the patient was first diagnosed and still untreated. Study-wide results and caveats: Ophthalmopathy and stable hyperthyroidism were told apart by a 13 V-J model.

The germline gives CDR1 LGHDT, CDR2 YNNKEL (reference sequence). The V gene lost 1 base and the J gene lost 1 base, with 4 bases spanning the gap. The CDR3 covers 13 residues. This clonotype was counted ten times or more. Its specificity is not known. Amplification yielded TCR beta CDR3 regions, with RNA transcripts as the source. HTBI primers were the set used in a first-round RT-PCR of the TCR CDR3. One entry per CDR3 protein, called by TCRdb with MiXCR from the multiplex PCR reads. Of around 300,000 distinct CDR3 sequences listed, about an eighth are singletons. Material: blood. The J gene is TRBJ1-2, the V gene TRBV3-1, with D unclear. The sequence came from a woman under 40 with Graves' hyperthyroidism that later progressed to Graves' ophthalmopathy. For the CDR3, the DNA is TGTGCCAGCAGCCAAGCCGGTAACTATGGCTACACCTTC. It encodes CASSQAGNYGYTF.